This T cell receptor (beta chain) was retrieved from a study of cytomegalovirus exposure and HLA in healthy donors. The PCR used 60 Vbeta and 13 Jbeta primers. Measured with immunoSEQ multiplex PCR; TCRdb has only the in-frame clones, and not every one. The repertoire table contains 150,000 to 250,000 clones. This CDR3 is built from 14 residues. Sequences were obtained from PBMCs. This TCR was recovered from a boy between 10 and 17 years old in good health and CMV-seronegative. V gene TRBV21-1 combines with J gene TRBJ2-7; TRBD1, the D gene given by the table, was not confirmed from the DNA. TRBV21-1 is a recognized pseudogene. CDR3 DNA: TGTGCCAGCCGCCGGACAGGGTCGGCCCACGAGCAGTACTTC. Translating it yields CASRRTGSAHEQYF.